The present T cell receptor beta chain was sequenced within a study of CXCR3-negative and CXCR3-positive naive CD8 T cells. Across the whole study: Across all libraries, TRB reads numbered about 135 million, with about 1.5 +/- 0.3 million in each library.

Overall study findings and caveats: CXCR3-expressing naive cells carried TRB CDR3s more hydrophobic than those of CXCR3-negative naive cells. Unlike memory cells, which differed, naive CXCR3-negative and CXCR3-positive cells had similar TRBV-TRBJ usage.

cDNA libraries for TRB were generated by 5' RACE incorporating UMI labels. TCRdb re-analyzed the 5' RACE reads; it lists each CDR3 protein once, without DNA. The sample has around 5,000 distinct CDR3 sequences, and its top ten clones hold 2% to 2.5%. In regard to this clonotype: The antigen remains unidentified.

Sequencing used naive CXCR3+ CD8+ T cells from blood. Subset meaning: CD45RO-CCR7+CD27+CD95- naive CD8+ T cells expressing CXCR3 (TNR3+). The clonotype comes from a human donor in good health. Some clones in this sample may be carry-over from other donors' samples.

The CDR3 reads CASSLSQGNSYNEQFF. The chain combines TRBV18 with TRBJ2-1; lacking DNA, the TRBD1 call made by TCRdb goes unchecked. The CDR3 loop spans 16 amino acids. Germline-derived CDR1 and CDR2 are KGHSH and LQKENI.